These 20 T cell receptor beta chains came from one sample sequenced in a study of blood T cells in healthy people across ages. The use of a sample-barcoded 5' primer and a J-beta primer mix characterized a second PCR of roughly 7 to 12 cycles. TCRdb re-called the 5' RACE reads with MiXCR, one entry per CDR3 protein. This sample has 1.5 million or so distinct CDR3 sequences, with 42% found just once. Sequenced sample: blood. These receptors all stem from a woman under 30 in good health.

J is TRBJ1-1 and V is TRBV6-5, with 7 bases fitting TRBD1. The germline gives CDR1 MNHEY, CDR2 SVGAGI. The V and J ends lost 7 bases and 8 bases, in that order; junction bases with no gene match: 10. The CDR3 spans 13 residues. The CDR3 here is CASNRLGTAEAFF. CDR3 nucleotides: TGTGCCAGCAACCGACTCGGGACAGCCGAAGCTTTCTTT.

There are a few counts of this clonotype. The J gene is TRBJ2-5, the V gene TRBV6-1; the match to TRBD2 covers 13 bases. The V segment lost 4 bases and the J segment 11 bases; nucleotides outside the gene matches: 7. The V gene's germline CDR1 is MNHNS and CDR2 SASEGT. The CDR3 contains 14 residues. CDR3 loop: CASSGLAGGKEQYF. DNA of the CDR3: TGTGCCAGCAGTGGACTAGCGGGGGGCAAGGAGCAGTACTTC.

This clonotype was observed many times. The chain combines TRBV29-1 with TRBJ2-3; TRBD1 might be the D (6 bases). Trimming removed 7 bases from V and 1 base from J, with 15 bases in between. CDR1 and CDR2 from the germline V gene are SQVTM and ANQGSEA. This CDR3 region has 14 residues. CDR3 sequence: CSALTGAGTDTQYF. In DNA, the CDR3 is TGCAGCGCACTGACAGGCGCAGGCACAGATACGCAGTATTTT.

The CDR3 sequence is CASSDPSTSTDTQYF. The CDR3 nucleotides are TGTGCCAGCAGTGACCCCTCGACCAGCACAGATACGCAGTATTTT. The rearrangement uses TRBV6-1 and TRBJ2-3; D uncertain. V was clipped by 3 bases and J by 0 bases, with 10 bases between them. The CDR3 spans 15 residues. Germline CDR1 and CDR2: MNHNS and SASEGT.

The CDR3 spells CASSQGDRENEQYF. CDR3 bases: TGTGCCAGCAGCCAAGGGGACAGGGAGAACGAGCAGTACTTC. The gene calls are TRBV3-1 and TRBJ2-7; 9 positions agree with TRBD1. The V and J ends lost 1 base and 5 bases, in that order; junction bases with no gene match: 3. The germline CDR1 and CDR2 sequences are LGHDT and YNNKEL (reference sequence). There are 14 residues in the CDR3.

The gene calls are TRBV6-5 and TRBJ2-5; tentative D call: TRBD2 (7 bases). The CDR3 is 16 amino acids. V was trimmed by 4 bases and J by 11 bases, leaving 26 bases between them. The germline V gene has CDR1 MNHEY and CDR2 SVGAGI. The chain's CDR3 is CASSSSEGGMDNEQYF. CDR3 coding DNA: TGTGCCAGCAGTTCTAGCGAGGGGGGGATGGACAATGAGCAGTACTTC.

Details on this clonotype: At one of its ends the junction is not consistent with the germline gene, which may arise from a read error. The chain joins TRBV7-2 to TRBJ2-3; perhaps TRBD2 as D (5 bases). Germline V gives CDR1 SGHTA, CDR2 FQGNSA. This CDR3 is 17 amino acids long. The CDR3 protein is CAGSLRGRNPSTDTQYF. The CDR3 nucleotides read TGTGCCGGCAGCTTAAGAGGGCGGAACCCTAGCACAGATACGCAGTATTTT.

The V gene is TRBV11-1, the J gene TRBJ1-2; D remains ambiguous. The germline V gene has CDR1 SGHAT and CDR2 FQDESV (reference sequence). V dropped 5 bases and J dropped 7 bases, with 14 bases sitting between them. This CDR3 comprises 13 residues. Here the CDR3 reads CASSQHKPFGYTF. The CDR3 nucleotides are TGTGCCAGCAGCCAACACAAGCCGTTTGGCTACACCTTC.

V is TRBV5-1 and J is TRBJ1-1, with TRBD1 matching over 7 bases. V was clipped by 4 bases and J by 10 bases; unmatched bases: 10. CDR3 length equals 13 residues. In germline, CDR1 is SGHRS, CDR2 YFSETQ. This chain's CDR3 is CASSGSGGFGAFF. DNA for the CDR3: TGCGCCAGCAGCGGGTCAGGGGGATTTGGAGCTTTCTTT.

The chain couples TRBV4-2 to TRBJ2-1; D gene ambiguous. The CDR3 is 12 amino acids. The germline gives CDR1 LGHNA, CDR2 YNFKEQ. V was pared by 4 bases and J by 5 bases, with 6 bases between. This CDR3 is CASSLYHNEQFF. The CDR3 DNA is TGTGCCAGCAGCCTCTATCACAATGAGCAGTTCTTC.

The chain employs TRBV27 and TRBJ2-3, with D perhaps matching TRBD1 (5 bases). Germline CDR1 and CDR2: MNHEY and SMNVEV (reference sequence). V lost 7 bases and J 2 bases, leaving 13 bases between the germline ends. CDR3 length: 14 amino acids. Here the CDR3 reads CASTGYLDTDTQYF. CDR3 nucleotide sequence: TGTGCCAGCACAGGGTACCTGGACACAGATACGCAGTATTTT.

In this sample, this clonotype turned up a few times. CDR3 sequence reads: CASSSGQSNSPLHF. The CDR3 DNA reads as TGTGCCAGCAGTTCTGGACAGAGTAATTCACCCCTCCACTTT. The genes are TRBV12-3 or TRBV12-4 and TRBJ1-6; D possibly corresponds to TRBD1 (6 bases). V lost 4 bases to trimming and J lost 6 bases, with 10 bases between them. The CDR3 spans 14 residues.

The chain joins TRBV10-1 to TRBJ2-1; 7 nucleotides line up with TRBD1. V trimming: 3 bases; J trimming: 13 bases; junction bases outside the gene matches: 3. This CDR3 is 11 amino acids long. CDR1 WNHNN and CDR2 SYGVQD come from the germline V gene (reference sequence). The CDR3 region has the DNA TGCGCCAGCAGTGACCGGGACAGTCAGTTCTTC. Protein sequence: CASSDRDSQFF.

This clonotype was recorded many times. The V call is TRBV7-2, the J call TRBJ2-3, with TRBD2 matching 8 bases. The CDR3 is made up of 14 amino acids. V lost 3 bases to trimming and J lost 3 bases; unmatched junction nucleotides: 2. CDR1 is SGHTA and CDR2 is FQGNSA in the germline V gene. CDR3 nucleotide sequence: TGTGCCAGCAGCTTGCGCGGGAGGACAGATACGCAGTATTTT. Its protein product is CASSLRGRTDTQYF.

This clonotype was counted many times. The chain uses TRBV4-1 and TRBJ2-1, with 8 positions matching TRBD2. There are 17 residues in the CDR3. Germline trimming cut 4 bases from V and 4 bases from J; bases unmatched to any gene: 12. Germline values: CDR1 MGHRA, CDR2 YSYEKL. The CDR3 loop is CASSLPEGSGVYNEQFF. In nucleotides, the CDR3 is TGCGCCAGCAGCCTCCCCGAGGGTAGCGGGGTATACAATGAGCAGTTCTTC.

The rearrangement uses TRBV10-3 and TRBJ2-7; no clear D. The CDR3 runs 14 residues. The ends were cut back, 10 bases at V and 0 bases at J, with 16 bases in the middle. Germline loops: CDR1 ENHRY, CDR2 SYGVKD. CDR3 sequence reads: CATDWKFSSYEQYF. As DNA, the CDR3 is TGTGCCACCGACTGGAAGTTTAGCTCCTACGAGCAGTACTTC.

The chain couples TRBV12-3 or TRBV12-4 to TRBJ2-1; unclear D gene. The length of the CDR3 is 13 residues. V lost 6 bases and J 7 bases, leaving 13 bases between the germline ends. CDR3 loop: CASRDEEHNEQFF. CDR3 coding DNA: TGTGCCAGCAGGGACGAGGAGCATAATGAGCAGTTCTTC.

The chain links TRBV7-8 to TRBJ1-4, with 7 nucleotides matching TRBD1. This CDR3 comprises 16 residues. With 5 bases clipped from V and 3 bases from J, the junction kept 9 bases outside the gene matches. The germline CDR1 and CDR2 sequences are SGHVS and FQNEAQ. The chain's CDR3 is CASSPGQTPPNEKLFF. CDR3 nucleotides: TGTGCCAGCAGCCCGGGACAGACCCCACCTAATGAAAAACTGTTTTTT.

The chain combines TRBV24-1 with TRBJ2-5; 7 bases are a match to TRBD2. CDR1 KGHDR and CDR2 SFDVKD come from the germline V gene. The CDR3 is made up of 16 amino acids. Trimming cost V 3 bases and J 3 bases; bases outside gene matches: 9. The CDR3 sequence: CATSDPGGLLEETQYF. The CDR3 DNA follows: TGTGCCACCAGTGATCCGGGGGGACTCTTGGAAGAGACCCAGTACTTC.

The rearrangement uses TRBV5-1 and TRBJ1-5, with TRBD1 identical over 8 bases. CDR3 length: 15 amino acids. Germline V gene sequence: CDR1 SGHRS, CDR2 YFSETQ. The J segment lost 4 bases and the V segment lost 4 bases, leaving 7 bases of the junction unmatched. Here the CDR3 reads CASSMQGASNQPQHF. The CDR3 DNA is TGCGCCAGCAGCATGCAGGGGGCTAGTAATCAGCCCCAGCATTTT.